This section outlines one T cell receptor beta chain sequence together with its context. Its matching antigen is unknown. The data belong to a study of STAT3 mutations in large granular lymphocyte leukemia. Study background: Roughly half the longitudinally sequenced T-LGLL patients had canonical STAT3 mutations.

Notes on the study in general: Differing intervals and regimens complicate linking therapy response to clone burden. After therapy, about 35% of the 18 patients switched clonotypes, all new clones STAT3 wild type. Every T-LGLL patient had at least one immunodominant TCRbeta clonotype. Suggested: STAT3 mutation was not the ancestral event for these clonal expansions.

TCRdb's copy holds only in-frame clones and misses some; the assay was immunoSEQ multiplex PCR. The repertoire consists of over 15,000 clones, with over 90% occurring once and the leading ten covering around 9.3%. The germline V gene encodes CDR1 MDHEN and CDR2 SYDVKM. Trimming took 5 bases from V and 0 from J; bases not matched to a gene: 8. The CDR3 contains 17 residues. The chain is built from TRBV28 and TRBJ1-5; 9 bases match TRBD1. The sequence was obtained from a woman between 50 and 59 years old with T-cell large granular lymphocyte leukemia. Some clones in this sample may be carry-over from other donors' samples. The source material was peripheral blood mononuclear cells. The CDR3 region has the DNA TGTGCCAGCAGTCGGGACAGGGCCTCCTATAGCAATCAGCCCCAGCATTTT. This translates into CASSRDRASYSNQPQHF.